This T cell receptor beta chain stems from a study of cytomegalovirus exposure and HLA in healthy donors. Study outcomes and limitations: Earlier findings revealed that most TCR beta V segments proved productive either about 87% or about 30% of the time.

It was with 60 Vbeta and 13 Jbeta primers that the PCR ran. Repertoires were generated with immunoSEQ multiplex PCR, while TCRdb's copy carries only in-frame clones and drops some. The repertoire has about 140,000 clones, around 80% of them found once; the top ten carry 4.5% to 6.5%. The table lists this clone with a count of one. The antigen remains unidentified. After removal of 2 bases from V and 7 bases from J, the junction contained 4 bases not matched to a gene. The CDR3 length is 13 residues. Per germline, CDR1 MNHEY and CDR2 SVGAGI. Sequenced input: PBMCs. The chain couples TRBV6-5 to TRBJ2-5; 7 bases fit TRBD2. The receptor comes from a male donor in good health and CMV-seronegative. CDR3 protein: CASSYNTGGTQYF. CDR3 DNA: TGTGCCAGCAGTTACAACACGGGGGGGACCCAGTACTTC.